Listed below are T cell receptor beta chains from one sample, sequenced in a study of Ad26.COV2.S vaccination and SARS-CoV-2 variants. Sequencing used immunoSEQ multiplex PCR; TCRdb keeps in-frame clones, though not all of them. This sample carries nearly 400,000 clones, about 89% of them seen once, and the ten largest clones take over 1.5%. The specimen was peripheral blood, collected in a trial of Ad26.COV2.S vaccine versus placebo. All receptors derive from a person aged 18-60 years who received the Ad26.COV2.S COVID-19 vaccine or a placebo. The CDR3 runs from the conserved cysteine through the conserved F or W. The order of the fields is D gene, V gene, clone size, J gene, CDR3 DNA, CDR3 protein. A D gene is named only where the DNA matches it firmly. Size is omitted from some rows. Given values are once, few, many or a class for expanded clones.

>TRBD1|TRBV15|NA|TRBJ1-1
TGTGCCACCAGCAGAGGAGGGACAGGAAACACTGAAGCTTTCTTT
CATSRGGTGNTEAFF
>NA|TRBV28|NA|TRBJ2-7
TGTGCCAGCAGCACCCTCTACGAGCAGTACTTC
CASSTLYEQYF
>NA|TRBV9|NA|TRBJ2-1
TGTGCCAGCAGCGTAGTTCGCGGTAGCTCCTACAATGAGCAGTTCTTC
CASSVVRGSSYNEQFF
>TRBD1|TRBV15|NA|TRBJ1-2
TGTGCCACCAGCAGAGATAGGACAGGGAGTGGCTACACCTTC
CATSRDRTGSGYTF
>NA|TRBV4-1|once|TRBJ1-1
TGCGCCAGCAGCCAAGAGTCGGGCCTTTCGTCAGCTTTCTTT
CASSQESGLSSAFF
>NA|TRBV7-9|NA|TRBJ1-6
TGTGCCAGCAGCTTAACCCCCGCTTCACCCCTCCACTTT
CASSLTPASPLHF
>NA|TRBV27|once|TRBJ2-3
TGTGCCAGCAGTTCCCGGACAGCCTCCACAGATACGCAGTATTTT
CASSSRTASTDTQYF
>NA|TRBV2|NA|TRBJ2-1
TGTGCCAGCAGGGACTACTCCTACAATGAGCAGTTCTTC
CASRDYSYNEQFF
>TRBD2|TRBV5-1|NA|TRBJ2-3
TGCGCCAGCAGCTTGGCCGGGTCTAGCGGGAGGATAGATACGCAGTATTTT
CASSLAGSSGRIDTQYF
>TRBD1|TRBV5-8|NA|TRBJ1-5
TGTGCCAGCACGGGACAGAGCAATCAGCCCCAGCATTTT
CASTGQSNQPQHF
>TRBD2|TRBV27|once|TRBJ2-7
TGTGCCAGCAGTTCGGGAGCGGGAATCTACGAGCAGTACTTC
CASSSGAGIYEQYF
>NA|TRBV30|NA|TRBJ2-5
TGTGCCAGCGAGGGTGGAGGAGAGACCCAGTACTTC
CASEGGGETQYF
>NA|TRBV4-1|NA|TRBJ1-4
TGCGCCAGCAGCCAGACAGGTACTAATGAAAAACTGTTTTTT
CASSQTGTNEKLFF
>NA|TRBV7-9|NA|TRBJ2-1
TGTGCCAGCAGCTCCCCTTTCAATGAGCAGTTCTTC
CASSSPFNEQFF
>NA|TRBV7-6|NA|TRBJ2-1
TGTGCCAGCAGCTTATCAAACAATGAGCAGTTCTTC
CASSLSNNEQFF
>NA|TRBV30|NA|TRBJ2-3
TGTGCCTGGAGTAGCGGACTCTCCACAGATACGCAGTATTTT
CAWSSGLSTDTQYF
>TRBD2|TRBV6-5|NA|TRBJ2-5
TGTGCCAGCAACCGACTAGCGGGGATGCAAGAGACCCAGTACTTC
CASNRLAGMQETQYF
>TRBD1|TRBV3-1/TRBV3-2|NA|TRBJ2-1
TGTGCCAGCAGCCAACAACAGGGGGCCTACAATGAGCAGTTCTTC
CASSQQQGAYNEQFF
>TRBD2|TRBV18|NA|TRBJ2-5
TGTGCCAGCTCACCACAGCAAGCGGGAGTCCAAGAGACCCAGTACTTC
CASSPQQAGVQETQYF
>TRBD1|TRBV10-3|NA|TRBJ1-2
TGTGCCATCAGCGATGGGGCAGGGGGCCGGGGCTACACCTTC
CAISDGAGGRGYTF
>TRBD2|TRBV5-8|NA|TRBJ2-3
TGTGCCAGCAGCTTGGCCCATGGAGCAGCTAGCGGACTCACAGATACGCAGTATTTT
CASSLAHGAASGLTDTQYF
>NA|TRBV7-2|NA|TRBJ2-1
TGTGCCAGCAGCCCGACCCGGACTATTCACAATGAGCAGTTCTTC
CASSPTRTIHNEQFF
>TRBD1|TRBV5-1|NA|TRBJ2-2
TGCGCCAGCAGGATGGACAGGGTGGCCGGGGAGCTGTTTTTT
CASRMDRVAGELFF
>NA|TRBV3-1/TRBV3-2|NA|TRBJ1-6
TGTGCCAGCAAACTAGGGGAGGGGCCGAATTCACCCCTCCACTTT
CASKLGEGPNSPLHF
>TRBD2|TRBV27|NA|TRBJ2-7
TGTGCCAGCAGTCCGGGACTAGCGGGAGCGAGCTACGAGCAGTACTTC
CASSPGLAGASYEQYF
>TRBD1|TRBV2|once|TRBJ1-4
TGTGCCAGCAGGCCCGGGACAGGGAATGAAAAACTGTTTTTT
CASRPGTGNEKLFF
>NA|TRBV19|NA|TRBJ2-3
TGTGCCAGTAGTCCCAGCACAGATACGCAGTATTTT
CASSPSTDTQYF
>TRBD1|TRBV28|NA|TRBJ1-2
TGTGCCAGCAGCGGGAGCGGACAGGGAACTTTCTATGGCTACACCTTC
CASSGSGQGTFYGYTF
>TRBD1|TRBV9|NA|TRBJ1-4
TGTGCCAGCAGCCCCACAGGGGATGAGTATGAAAAACTGTTTTTT
CASSPTGDEYEKLFF
>NA|TRBV3-1/TRBV3-2|few|TRBJ2-7
TGTGCCAGCAGCCAAGGGTACGAGCAGTACTTC
CASSQGYEQYF
>TRBD2|TRBV29-1|once|TRBJ2-2
TGCAGCGTTGTGGGACTAGCGGGAGAGGCCGGGGAGCTGTTTTTT
CSVVGLAGEAGELFF
>TRBD2|TRBV4-1|NA|TRBJ2-6
TGCGCCAGCAGCCAGAACGCGGGGGGACTCGGGGCCAACGTCCTGACTTTC
CASSQNAGGLGANVLTF
>NA|TRBV7-2|NA|TRBJ2-7
TGTGCCAGCAGCCCGGACTACGAGCAGTACTTC
CASSPDYEQYF
>NA|TRBV7-9|NA|TRBJ1-4
TGTGCCAGCAGCTTAAGTCATTCAACTAATGAAAAACTGTTTTTT
CASSLSHSTNEKLFF
>NA|TRBV30|NA|TRBJ2-2
TGTGCCTGGAGTTTGAATGGCAGGGACACGAACACCGGGGAGCTGTTTTTT
CAWSLNGRDTNTGELFF
>NA|TRBV7-6|NA|TRBJ2-5
TGTGCCAGCAGCTCCCGAGGGGGTGTTTACACACAAGAGACCCAGTACTTC
CASSSRGGVYTQETQYF
>NA|TRBV6-2/TRBV6-3|NA|TRBJ2-1
TGTGCCAGCAGTCCCACGGGGGAGTACAATGAGCAGTTCTTC
CASSPTGEYNEQFF
>NA|TRBV7-2|NA|TRBJ2-7
TGTGCCAGCAGCCAAGGACGGGCCTACGAGCAGTACTTC
CASSQGRAYEQYF
>NA|TRBV29-1|NA|TRBJ1-1
TGCAGCGTTGCGTCCCAATTGAACACTGAAGCTTTCTTT
CSVASQLNTEAFF